A selection of T cell receptor beta chains follows, all from one sample in a study of siplizumab effects on memory and regulatory T cells. Assay used: immunoSEQ multiplex PCR; TCRdb lists only in-frame clones, some missing. The sample has about 100,000 clones, about 94% seen once; the top ten hold roughly 1.3%. Sequenced: non-Treg CD4+ T cells sorted from blood. The receptors originated from a human donor in good health. Each CDR3 is given with its conserved first and last residue. A D gene is named only where the DNA matches it firmly. Clone size is stated in some rows and not others, as once, few, many or a class when expanded.

TRBD1,15,TRBV10-3,TRBJ2-4,.,TGTGCCATCAGTGGGGGGACAGGGAGGGGAAACATTCAGTACTTC,CAISGGTGRGNIQYF
.,16,TRBV9,TRBJ2-7,.,TGTGCCAGCAGCCGGGGATTATGGGGAACAAGTTACGAGCAGTACTTC,CASSRGLWGTSYEQYF
.,14,TRBV11-2,TRBJ2-1,.,TGTGCCAGCGAACTACCGGGACTCCTCAATGAGCAGTTCTTC,CASELPGLLNEQFF
TRBD1,14,TRBV11-2,TRBJ2-5,.,TGTGCCAGCAGTTTACAGGGGGCACGAGAGACCCAGTACTTC,CASSLQGARETQYF
.,16,TRBV30,TRBJ1-1,.,TGTGCCTGGAGGACGGTATGGGGGGTCCTGCACACTGAAGCTTTCTTT,CAWRTVWGVLHTEAFF
TRBD2,16,TRBV11-3,TRBJ2-1,.,TGTGCCAGCAGCCCAAGGACTAGCGGGAGGGCAGGTGAGCAGTTCTTC,CASSPRTSGRAGEQFF
TRBD1,12,TRBV29-1,TRBJ1-1,.,TGCAGCGGGCTGACAGGGGACACTGAAGCTTTCTTT,CSGLTGDTEAFF
.,15,TRBV14,TRBJ1-3,.,TGTGCCGGCACAGCCCAGGGGCTCTCTGGAAACACCATATATTTT,CAGTAQGLSGNTIYF
TRBD1,14,TRBV6-1,TRBJ2-7,.,TGTGCCAGCAGCCCGACAGGGAGCTCCTACGAGCAGTACTTC,CASSPTGSSYEQYF
.,16,TRBV7-9,TRBJ2-3,.,TGTGCCAGCAGCTTGGGAGGGGGGGACAAGGTGGATACGCAGTATTTT,CASSLGGGDKVDTQYF
TRBD2,13,TRBV7-2,TRBJ2-3,.,TGTGCCAGCAGCCCTAGGGAAGCGGGAACGCAGTATTTT,CASSPREAGTQYF
.,15,TRBV6-4,TRBJ2-3,.,TGTGCCAGCAGTCCACGGGCTGGGGGCACAGATACGCAGTATTTT,CASSPRAGGTDTQYF
TRBD1,14,TRBV6-5,TRBJ2-7,.,TGTGCCAGCAGTTACCGGGACAGGACATACGAGCAGTACTTC,CASSYRDRTYEQYF
.,16,TRBV27,TRBJ2-1,.,TGTGCCAGCAGGCTGCCGGACCGCCTTTTATACAATGAGCAGTTCTTC,CASRLPDRLLYNEQFF
TRBD2,18,TRBV18,TRBJ2-7,once,TGTGCCAGCTCACCACCACCGGGAATCCCACTAGCGGCCTACGAGCAGTACTTC,CASSPPPGIPLAAYEQYF
TRBD2,15,TRBV6-5,TRBJ2-2,.,TGTGCCAGCAACCCTAGCGGGGGTTACACCGGGGAGCTGTTTTTT,CASNPSGGYTGELFF
TRBD1,15,TRBV15,TRBJ2-7,.,TGTGCCACCAGCAGAGGCGACAGGGCGACGAACGAGCAGTACTTC,CATSRGDRATNEQYF
.,17,TRBV28,TRBJ1-4,few,TGTGCCAGCAGTTTTCTGGGGGGCGCAGGAACTAATGAAAAACTGTTTTTT,CASSFLGGAGTNEKLFF
.,15,TRBV12-5,TRBJ2-3,.,TGTGCTAGTGGTTACGGAGGGGCTGGCACAGATACGCAGTATTTT,CASGYGGAGTDTQYF
.,13,TRBV5-1,TRBJ2-1,.,TGCGCCAGCAGCTCTCCGGGACTCAATGAGCAGTTCTTC,CASSSPGLNEQFF
.,17,TRBV28,TRBJ2-7,.,TGTGCCAGCAGCACCCCGGCCGCAGGGGGGAAAATCCACGAGCAGTACTTC,CASSTPAAGGKIHEQYF
.,16,TRBV5-1,TRBJ2-2,.,TGCGCCAGCAGCTCGGATCCGGGCGCGAACACCGGGGAGCTGTTTTTT,CASSSDPGANTGELFF
TRBD2,18,TRBV5-1,TRBJ2-2,.,TGCGCCAGCAGCTCGAAAACCCCTAGCGGGAGGGCGAGCGGGGAGCTGTTTTTT,CASSSKTPSGRASGELFF
.,15,TRBV6-1,TRBJ2-4,.,TGTGCCAGCAGTGCCACACAGGGTGGTGGAAACATTCAGTACTTC,CASSATQGGGNIQYF
.,14,TRBV14,TRBJ2-1,.,TGTGCCAGCAGCCAAGAATATCTCGGGGGTGAGCAGTTCTTC,CASSQEYLGGEQFF
.,13,TRBV6-1,TRBJ1-2,.,TGTGCCAGCAGTGTCAACCTGATTGATGGCTACACCTTC,CASSVNLIDGYTF
.,11,TRBV19,TRBJ1-3,once,TGTGCCAGTAGTATACGGGACACCATATATTTT,CASSIRDTIYF
.,16,TRBV4-1,TRBJ2-1,.,TGCGCCAGCAGCCAAGAAAAGCCAGCGACTTATCATGAGCAGTTCTTC,CASSQEKPATYHEQFF
.,13,TRBV15,TRBJ2-1,.,TGTGCCACCAGCATAAACAGGGCCAATGAGCAGTTCTTC,CATSINRANEQFF
TRBD2,20,TRBV7-6,TRBJ2-3,.,TGTGCCAGCAGCTACCTAACGACTAGCGGGAGCCCCAGTACCGCAGATACGCAGTATTTT,CASSYLTTSGSPSTADTQYF
.,16,TRBV28,TRBJ2-4,.,TGTGCCAGCAGTTCGTCCGGGGTACTAGCCAAAAACATTCAGTACTTC,CASSSSGVLAKNIQYF
.,12,TRBV28,TRBJ1-5,.,TGTGCCGAGGGGCGACTCAATCAGCCCCAGCATTTT,CAEGRLNQPQHF
.,13,TRBV18,TRBJ1-1,.,TGTGCCAGCTCACCAAAAGCGGGTACTGAAGCTTTCTTT,CASSPKAGTEAFF
.,14,TRBV6-1,TRBJ2-5,.,TGTGCCAGCAGGAGTCGGGGGGCGGAAGAGACCCAGTACTTC,CASRSRGAEETQYF
.,13,TRBV18,TRBJ2-7,once,TGTGCCAGCTCCCCCGGGCTCCAGGACGAGCAGTACTTC,CASSPGLQDEQYF
.,11,TRBV28,TRBJ1-2,.,TGTGCCAGCAGTAGGTTCTCTGGCTACACCTTC,CASSRFSGYTF
.,16,TRBV4-1,TRBJ1-4,.,TGCGCCAGCAGCCAAGACCGGCCAGGGATGGATGAAAAACTGTTTTTT,CASSQDRPGMDEKLFF
TRBD2,18,TRBV2,TRBJ2-3,.,TGTGCCAGCAGTGAGGCAAGCGGGAGGGCCAGGTTCGCTGATACGCAGTATTTT,CASSEASGRARFADTQYF
TRBD1,13,TRBV30,TRBJ1-2,.,TGTGCCTGGAGTGCGGACAGGGACTATGGCTACACCTTC,CAWSADRDYGYTF
.,15,TRBV7-9,TRBJ1-1,.,TGTGCCAGCAACCGGGGTGGGGGAGGGAACACTGAAGCTTTCTTT,CASNRGGGGNTEAFF
.,15,TRBV28,TRBJ1-1,.,TGTGCCAGCAGTTTTTGGGGGCGCAGATCCACTGAAGCTTTCTTT,CASSFWGRRSTEAFF
.,14,TRBV11-2,TRBJ2-3,.,TGTGCCAGCAGTATCATAGCTGGCACAGATACGCAGTATTTT,CASSIIAGTDTQYF
.,13,TRBV11-3,TRBJ2-5,.,TGTGCCAGCAGCTTAGGCCCCCGAGAGACCCAGTACTTC,CASSLGPRETQYF
TRBD1,17,TRBV18,TRBJ2-7,.,TGTGCCAGCTCACCACAAAATTTAAGACAGGGCCCCTACGAGCAGTACTTC,CASSPQNLRQGPYEQYF
.,13,TRBV5-5,TRBJ1-4,.,TGTGCCAGCAGCTTGCCACAGAATGAAAAACTGTTTTTT,CASSLPQNEKLFF